This T cell receptor beta chain was obtained from a study of blood T cells in healthy people across ages. Whole-study results and caveats: In long-lived donors, naive CD4+ cell counts and diversity exceeded those of aged donors.

A J-beta primer mix and a sample-barcoded 5' primer were used in a second PCR of about 7 to 12 cycles. MiXCR, applied by TCRdb to the 5' RACE reads, yields one record per CDR3 protein. The sample lists approximately 700,000 distinct CDR3 sequences; about 32% were seen once. CDR1 is MGHRA, CDR2 YSYEKL, per germline. The V end lost 0 bases, the J end lost 6 bases, and 15 bases lay between the germline ends. CDR3 length: 16 residues. Every sample had a minimum of 6.5 million PBMCs isolated. Total RNA extraction produced at least 5 micrograms (per sample) for the study. Ten or more counts support this clonotype. Its antigen is unknown.

Source material: blood. This chain joins TRBV4-1 and TRBJ1-5, with D possibly TRBD1 on 6 matching bases. This TCR was sampled from a woman aged 80 or older in good health. The CDR3 sequence: CASSQDERQAGQPQHF. CDR3 nucleotide sequence: TGCGCCAGCAGCCAAGATGAAAGACAGGCGGGTCAGCCCCAGCATTTT.